These 29 T cell receptor beta chains were all obtained from the same sample, sequenced in a study of blood T cell repertoires in COVID-19. Produced via immunoSEQ multiplex PCR; TCRdb's table is partial and in-frame only. The sample consists of 200,000 to 300,000 clones, 70% to 90% of them appearing once. Sequencing input: peripheral blood. The origin of the receptors is a man aged 50 to 60 with acute or convalescent COVID-19.

V usage is TRBV5-1 and J usage is TRBJ2-7; the D gene is possibly TRBD1 (5 bases). Germline assignment: CDR1 SGHRS and CDR2 YFSETQ. The CDR3 spans 16 residues. Between the trimmed V and J ends, which lost 0 bases and 1 base, there was a span of 14 bases. The CDR3 region is CASSLDGAARSYEQYF. The CDR3 DNA follows: TGCGCCAGCAGCTTGGATGGGGCCGCACGGTCCTACGAGCAGTACTTC.

The gene calls are TRBV6-5 and TRBJ2-1, with a tentative D call TRBD2 (5 bases). Trimming stripped 7 bases from V and 0 bases from J, with 10 bases between. The CDR3 loop spans 14 amino acids. The germline V gene has CDR1 MNHEY and CDR2 SVGAGI. The CDR3 bases are TGTGCCAGCAAACCCCGGGGCTCCTACAATGAGCAGTTCTTC. As protein: CASKPRGSYNEQFF.

The chain joins TRBV2 to TRBJ1-1; tentatively, D is TRBD1 (6 bases). The germline CDR1 and CDR2 sequences are SNHLY and FYNNEI. The CDR3 is 13 residues long. V was clipped by 2 bases and J by 4 bases, with 8 bases between them. The CDR3 protein is CASSEMGATEAFF. The CDR3 DNA reads as TGTGCCAGCAGTGAAATGGGGGCCACTGAAGCTTTCTTT.

The count of this clone is one. J is TRBJ1-4 and V is TRBV5-5; D is perhaps TRBD1 (5 bases). Germline assignment: CDR1 SGHKS and CDR2 YYEKEE (reference sequence). Between the trimmed V and J ends, which lost 0 bases and 7 bases, there was a span of 13 bases. The CDR3 is 15 amino acids. This chain's CDR3 is CASSLDRPMFEKLFF. In DNA, the CDR3 is TGTGCCAGCAGCTTGGACAGGCCGATGTTTGAAAAACTGTTTTTT.

In DNA, the CDR3 is TGTGCCAGCAGCTTAATATTAGCGGGAGACACAGATACGCAGTATTTT. This sequence encodes CASSLILAGDTDTQYF. V is TRBV7-3 and J is TRBJ2-3; the match to TRBD2 covers 9 bases. V gave up 1 base and J gave up 2 bases; unmatched junction bases: 4. The CDR3 is 16 residues long. Germline V gene sequence: CDR1 SGHTA, CDR2 FQGTGA.

V gene TRBV4-1 combines with J gene TRBJ2-7; D may be TRBD2 (6 bases). The CDR3 covers 13 residues. Germline lookup yields CDR1 MGHRA and CDR2 YSYEKL. Trimming removed 3 bases at V and 7 bases at J, with 13 bases between. The CDR3 sequence: CASSHLGEEEQYF. The CDR3 DNA follows: TGCGCCAGCAGCCATTTAGGGGAGGAAGAGCAGTACTTC.

The chain has TRBV28 and TRBJ2-3, with 7 bases fitting TRBD1. The CDR3 is 14 residues long. The germline V gene has CDR1 MDHEN and CDR2 SYDVKM. The V and J ends lost 3 bases and 4 bases, in that order; junction bases with no gene match: 4. The CDR3 sequence is CASSLGTASDTQYF. CDR3 nucleotide sequence: TGTGCCAGCAGTTTGGGGACAGCTTCAGATACGCAGTATTTT.

The V call is TRBV30, the J call TRBJ2-7; 8 nucleotides match TRBD1. V lost 2 bases, J lost 5 bases, and 2 bases stayed unmatched. CDR1 is GTSNPN, CDR2 SVGIG, per germline (reference sequence). The CDR3 totals 12 residues. DNA of the CDR3: TGTGCCTGGAGTCCGACAGGGGACGAGCAGTACTTC. The encoded protein is CAWSPTGDEQYF.

In its sample, this clone was seen many times. The V and J genes are TRBV4-1 and TRBJ1-2; D remains ambiguous. CDR1 is MGHRA, CDR2 YSYEKL, per germline. V gave up 0 bases and J gave up 4 bases, with 12 bases separating them. The CDR3 extends over 15 amino acids. DNA for the CDR3: TGCGCCAGCAGCCAAGATCCCGGGAATGGCTATGGCTACACCTTC. Translation gives CASSQDPGNGYGYTF.

This sequence joins TRBV27 and TRBJ1-6; 7 bases map to TRBD1. The V gene end was trimmed by 9 bases and the J gene end by 8 bases; junction bases not matched to a gene: 10. CDR3 size: 14 residues. Germline-derived CDR1 and CDR2 are MNHEY and SMNVEV (reference sequence). The CDR3 nucleotides are TGTGCCAGTCCCGACCGGGACAGAGATTCACCCCTCCACTTT. Its translation: CASPDRDRDSPLHF.

This clone is a singleton in its sample. The genes are TRBV12-3 or TRBV12-4 and TRBJ1-2; 7 bases are shared with TRBD1. The CDR3 totals 13 residues. V trimming: 6 bases; J trimming: 4 bases; junction bases outside the gene matches: 5. The CDR3 bases are TGTGCCAGCAGCCAGACAGGGTTCTATGGCTACACCTTC. Amino acids: CASSQTGFYGYTF.

CDR3 loop: CSVESSHYGYTF. The DNA for the CDR3 is TGCAGCGTCGAATCCTCCCACTATGGCTACACCTTC. This chain joins TRBV29-1 and TRBJ1-2, with no clear D. The CDR3 is made up of 12 amino acids. V was clipped by 6 bases and J by 3 bases, with 11 bases between them. Looked up from germline, CDR1 is SQVTM and CDR2 is ANQGSEA.

Note on this clone: Mismatch with germline at one junction end may stem from a read error. The chain joins TRBV14 to TRBJ2-3; 8 bases agree with TRBD2. This CDR3 has 14 residues. Germline CDR1 reads SGHDN; CDR2 reads FVKESK. This CDR3 reads CASRQAGAADTQYF. DNA of the CDR3: TGTGCCAGCAGACAAGCGGGAGCGGCAGATACGCAGTATTTT.

The chain is built from TRBV6-6 and TRBJ2-5; tentatively, D is TRBD1 (5 bases). The CDR3 is 14 residues long. Germline V lookup: CDR1 MNHNY, CDR2 SVGAGI (reference sequence). V lost 9 bases to trimming and J lost 0 bases, with 14 bases between them. In DNA form, the CDR3 reads TGTGCCAGTCGGTCCGGACAAAACCAAGAGACCCAGTACTTC. Protein sequence: CASRSGQNQETQYF.

This rearrangement joins TRBV19 to TRBJ2-2; 11 nucleotides match TRBD2. Germline lookup yields CDR1 LNHDA and CDR2 SQIVND (reference sequence). This CDR3 spans 15 amino acids. With V trimmed by 6 bases and J by 7 bases, 7 bases remained unmatched. The CDR3 DNA is TGTGCCAGTAGCTTCTCCGGGACTAGCGGCGGGGAGCTGTTTTTT. The encoded protein is CASSFSGTSGGELFF.

The rearrangement links TRBV4-1 to TRBJ2-3; TRBD1 matches 9 bases. The CDR3 extends over 16 amino acids. The trim removed 3 bases at V and 6 bases at J, leaving 10 bases unmatched. Germline CDR1 and CDR2: MGHRA and YSYEKL. The CDR3 DNA is TGCGCCAGCAGCCACCACCCGGGACAGGGAAGGGATACGCAGTATTTT. Encoded protein: CASSHHPGQGRDTQYF.

This chain joins TRBV10-3 and TRBJ1-2; TRBD1 is a possible D gene (5 bases). CDR3 length equals 14 residues. Germline CDR1 and CDR2: ENHRY and SYGVKD. Trimming shortened V by 0 bases and J by 6 bases, and 11 bases separated the two germline ends. DNA for the CDR3: TGTGCCATCAGTGAGTCGGGCAGGGAAGATGGCTACACCTTC. It translates to CAISESGREDGYTF.

This chain connects TRBV7-3 to TRBJ2-2; TRBD2 agrees at 12 bases. Germline V CDR1 and CDR2: SGHTA, FQGTGA. With V trimmed by 5 bases and J by 0 bases, 7 bases remained unmatched. The CDR3 has 18 amino acids. DNA for the CDR3: TGTGCCAGCAGCGGCCGACTAGCGGGGGTTTCGAACACCGGGGAGCTGTTTTTT. This sequence encodes CASSGRLAGVSNTGELFF.

The chain recombines TRBV9 with TRBJ1-5; TRBD1 is a possible D gene (5 bases). CDR1 is SGDLS and CDR2 is YYNGEE in the germline V gene. This CDR3 is 15 amino acids long. V was shortened by 4 bases and J by 0 bases, with 11 bases between the two germline ends. The CDR3, as DNA: TGTGCCAGCAGCCCAGGACAATATAGCAATCAGCCCCAGCATTTT. This codes for CASSPGQYSNQPQHF.

The V call is TRBV4-1, the J call TRBJ1-5; D is unresolved. CDR3 length: 15 amino acids. Between the trimmed V and J ends, which lost 4 bases and 0 bases, there was a span of 10 bases. Germline values: CDR1 MGHRA, CDR2 YSYEKL. CDR3 protein: CASSPLDNSNQPQHF. For the CDR3, the DNA is TGCGCCAGCAGCCCTTTAGACAATAGCAATCAGCCCCAGCATTTT.

This chain links TRBV2 with TRBJ2-7; D gene uncertain. Trimming pared 7 bases from V and 4 bases from J, leaving 17 bases between. The CDR3 is 14 residues long. Germline V gene sequence: CDR1 SNHLY, CDR2 FYNNEI. The chain's CDR3 is CASITTDEDYEQYF. The CDR3 coding sequence is TGTGCCAGCATTACAACAGATGAAGATTACGAGCAGTACTTC.

The chain employs TRBV25-1 and TRBJ1-4; no definite D call. V lost 1 base and J lost 6, with 9 bases in between. Germline values: CDR1 MGHDK, CDR2 SYGVNS. This CDR3 has 14 residues. The CDR3 region is CASSELGLDEKLFF. CDR3 DNA: TGTGCCAGCAGTGAATTGGGCCTTGATGAAAAACTGTTTTTT.

The J gene is TRBJ2-3, the V gene TRBV24-1; possibly TRBD1 for D (5 bases). V dropped 1 base and J dropped 5 bases, with 6 bases sitting between them. CDR1 and CDR2 (germline): KGHDR, SFDVKD. CDR3 length: 13 amino acids. This chain's CDR3 is CATSDFRGDTQYF. The CDR3 nucleotides read TGTGCCACCAGTGATTTTAGGGGAGATACGCAGTATTTT.

This sequence joins TRBV6-1 and TRBJ1-1; D gene uncertain. Germline V lookup: CDR1 MNHNS, CDR2 SASEGT. The ends were cut back, 2 bases at V and 1 base at J, with 14 bases in the middle. The CDR3 extends over 16 amino acids. This chain's CDR3 is CASSEPLITRNTEAFF. DNA of the CDR3: TGTGCCAGCAGTGAACCCCTCATTACACGGAACACTGAAGCTTTCTTT.

The CDR3 loop is CASRRAPDRGPYEQYF. The CDR3 bases are TGCGCCAGCAGGAGAGCCCCTGACAGGGGCCCCTACGAGCAGTACTTC. This chain links TRBV10-1 with TRBJ2-7, with 8 bases aligning to TRBD1. V shed 6 bases and J 2 bases; nucleotides not matched to a gene: 12. The CDR3 has 16 residues. Germline CDR1 is WNHNN and CDR2 is SYGVQD (reference sequence).

This rearrangement joins TRBV5-4 to TRBJ1-6; TRBD1 agrees at 7 bases. The J segment lost 4 bases and the V segment lost 4 bases, leaving 5 bases of the junction unmatched. Germline V gene lookup returns CDR1 SGHNT and CDR2 YYREEE (reference sequence). The CDR3 is 15 residues long. The CDR3 protein is CASSQVGQYNSPLHF. The CDR3 DNA follows: TGTGCCAGCAGCCAGGTGGGACAGTATAATTCACCCCTCCACTTT.

The DNA for the CDR3 is TGTGCCAGCAGCTTGCAGGGGAACCAGCCCCAGCATTTT. The encoded protein is CASSLQGNQPQHF. The genes are TRBV5-4 and TRBJ1-5, with D perhaps matching TRBD1 (6 bases). The CDR3 runs to 13 residues. Germline loops: CDR1 SGHNT, CDR2 YYREEE (reference sequence). The ends were cut back, 1 base at V and 7 bases at J, with 9 bases in the middle.

The chain couples TRBV12-3 or TRBV12-4 to TRBJ1-2; tentative D call: TRBD1 (6 bases). V was cut by 7 bases and J by 13 bases, with 19 bases left in between. CDR3 length: 12 amino acids. The CDR3 is CASISGTSRSTF. DNA of the CDR3: TGTGCCAGCATCTCCGGGACATCCCGGAGCACCTTC.

V and J are TRBV14 and TRBJ1-2; TRBD1 aligns across 9 bases. The CDR3 consists of 16 residues. V was clipped by 4 bases and J by 5 bases; unmatched bases: 11. The germline V gene encodes CDR1 SGHDN and CDR2 FVKESK. The CDR3 nucleotides are TGTGCCAGCAGCCCACCCGGGACAGGGTTTCGGTATGGCTACACCTTC. Protein product: CASSPPGTGFRYGYTF.